The 20 T cell receptor beta chains given below trace back to one sample, sequenced in a study of cytomegalovirus exposure and HLA in healthy donors listed by TCRdb under 2017. Libraries came from the immunoSEQ multiplex PCR assay. For the multiplex PCR, a mixture combining 60 forward primers for TCR Vbeta segments and 13 reverse primers for TCR Jbeta segments was used. Held by TCRdb, this immuneACCESS table contains in-frame sequences only and omits some clones. Under half of the omission traces to an unresolved V gene where checked; the cause of the rest is unknown. In this sample the table shows 250,000 or so clones, around 90% of which occur a single time. The ten largest account for roughly 1.5% of the sample. Sequenced: PBMCs. The receptors were gathered from a girl aged 2-10 years in good health and CMV-seronegative.

The V and J genes are TRBV5-1 and TRBJ1-1; D perhaps matches TRBD1 (5 bases). CDR1 SGHRS and CDR2 YFSETQ come from the germline V gene. Between the trimmed V and J ends, which lost 4 bases and 0 bases, there was a span of 10 bases. The CDR3 contains 14 residues. The CDR3 bases are TGCGCCAGCAGCGTGGACACCATGAACACTGAAGCTTTCTTT. As protein: CASSVDTMNTEAFF. The full variable domain, completed using reference TRBV5-1 and TRBJ1-1, is KAGVTQTPRYLIKTRGQQVTLSCSPISGHRSVSWYQQTPGQGLQFLFEYFSETQRNKGNFPGRFSGRQFSNSRSEMNVSTLELGDSALYLCASSVDTMNTEAFFGQGTRLTVV.

This chain joins TRBV9 and TRBJ2-2; D call uncertain. Between the trimmed V and J ends, which lost 3 bases and 6 bases, there was a span of 12 bases. This CDR3 spans 14 amino acids. Germline-derived CDR1 and CDR2 are SGDLS and YYNGEE. CDR3 DNA sequence: TGTGCCAGCAGCGGGAGCCAGATACCCGGGGAGCTGTTTTTT. This codes for CASSGSQIPGELFF.

The V and J genes are TRBV11-3 and TRBJ1-6, with unresolved D. The CDR3 totals 14 residues. Germline CDR1 reads SGHNT; CDR2 reads YENEEA. V was shortened by 0 bases and J by 10 bases, with 10 bases between the two germline ends. The CDR3 nucleotides read TGTGCCAGCAGCTTAGATTCGGGGAACTCACCCCTCCACTTT. This codes for CASSLDSGNSPLHF.

For the CDR3, the DNA is TGCAGTGCTAGCACAGGGAGTGAGCAGTTCTTC. It encodes CSASTGSEQFF. The chain recombines TRBV20-1 with TRBJ2-1; possibly TRBD1 for D (6 bases). CDR1 and CDR2 from the germline V gene are DFQATT and SNEGSKA (reference sequence). The CDR3 loop spans 11 amino acids. The V and J ends lost 3 bases and 9 bases respectively, with 9 bases between them.

The chain has TRBV19 and TRBJ1-1, with D maybe TRBD1 (5 bases). The CDR3 consists of 16 residues. The germline V gene encodes CDR1 LNHDA and CDR2 SQIVND (reference sequence). V dropped 3 bases and J dropped 1 base, with 15 bases sitting between them. The CDR3: CASSIGGVASNTEAFF. The CDR3 coding sequence is TGTGCCAGTAGTATCGGGGGGGTGGCCTCGAACACTGAAGCTTTCTTT. The whole variable domain, remainder taken from reference TRBV19 and TRBJ1-1, is DGGITQSPKYLFRKEGQNVTLSCEQNLNHDAMYWYRQDPGQGLRLIYYSQIVNDFQKGDIAEGYSVSREKKESFPLTVTSAQKNPTAFYLCASSIGGVASNTEAFFGQGTRLTVV.

V gene TRBV6-5 combines with J gene TRBJ1-5, with a tentative D call TRBD1 (5 bases). Germline assignment: CDR1 MNHEY and CDR2 SVGAGI. The CDR3 has 15 amino acids. Trimming left V 7 bases short and J 0 bases short, with 13 bases between. CDR3 amino acids: CASTAGPYSNQPQHF. The DNA of the CDR3 is TGTGCCAGCACAGCGGGGCCCTATAGCAATCAGCCCCAGCATTTT.

The V call is TRBV4-2, the J call TRBJ1-1, with D possibly TRBD1 on 5 matching bases. The CDR3 is 14 residues long. The germline V gene has CDR1 LGHNA and CDR2 YNFKEQ. V was shortened by 4 bases and J by 1 base, with 10 bases between the two germline ends. The CDR3 coding sequence is TGTGCCAGCAGCCGGGGGAGGGAGAACACTGAAGCTTTCTTT. It codes for CASSRGRENTEAFF.

The DNA of the CDR3 is TGCGCCAGCAGCCAAGACCCTGGACAGGGGAAAAGGGATACGCAGTATTTT. Translated, it gives CASSQDPGQGKRDTQYF. This sequence joins TRBV4-1 and TRBJ2-3; 9 positions agree with TRBD1. The CDR3 is made up of 17 amino acids. Germline V gene lookup returns CDR1 MGHRA and CDR2 YSYEKL. V was clipped by 0 bases and J by 6 bases; unmatched bases: 10.

The chain is built from TRBV5-1 and TRBJ2-5, with a possible D match to TRBD1 (6 bases). Deletions cut 1 base from V and 4 bases from J, with 11 bases between. CDR3 size: 14 residues. Germline CDR1 is SGHRS and CDR2 is YFSETQ. The CDR3 region has the DNA TGCGCCAGCAGCTTGATCAGGGGACGAGAGACCCAGTACTTC. Amino acid sequence: CASSLIRGRETQYF. The whole variable domain, remainder taken from reference TRBV5-1 and TRBJ2-5, is KAGVTQTPRYLIKTRGQQVTLSCSPISGHRSVSWYQQTPGQGLQFLFEYFSETQRNKGNFPGRFSGRQFSNSRSEMNVSTLELGDSALYLCASSLIRGRETQYFGPGTRLLVL.

V and J are TRBV12-5 and TRBJ2-2, with 7 nucleotides matching TRBD2. CDR3 length: 15 amino acids. The V gene end was trimmed by 0 bases and the J gene end by 3 bases; junction bases not matched to a gene: 1. Germline CDR1 and CDR2: LGHNT and FRNRAP. The CDR3 here is CASGLVRGDTGELFF. In DNA form, the CDR3 reads TGTGCTAGTGGTTTGGTACGGGGGGACACCGGGGAGCTGTTTTTT.

V gene TRBV9 combines with J gene TRBJ1-6; D gene ambiguous. Per the germline V gene, CDR1 is SGDLS and CDR2 is YYNGEE. The V gene lost 0 bases and the J gene lost 9 bases, with 10 bases spanning the gap. The CDR3 is made up of 14 amino acids. The CDR3 is CASSVARGGSPLHF. In nucleotides, the CDR3 is TGTGCCAGCAGCGTAGCTCGGGGTGGTTCACCCCTCCACTTT.

V and J are TRBV28 and TRBJ2-1; perhaps TRBD2 as D (6 bases). The CDR3 runs to 16 residues. Trimming shortened V by 2 bases and J by 7 bases, and 18 bases separated the two germline ends. Germline values: CDR1 MDHEN, CDR2 SYDVKM. Written as DNA, the CDR3 is TGTGCCAGCAGTTTAAGGGGCGGGGTCCGGGGGAATGAGCAGTTCTTC. Amino acid sequence: CASSLRGGVRGNEQFF.

This chain uses TRBV5-5 with TRBJ2-7; the D is unclear. CDR3 length equals 12 residues. V dropped 0 bases and J dropped 2 bases, with 3 bases sitting between them. The germline V gene has CDR1 SGHKS and CDR2 YYEKEE (reference sequence). The CDR3 loop reads CASSLVTYEQYF. DNA for the CDR3: TGTGCCAGCAGCTTGGTAACCTACGAGCAGTACTTC.

This chain links TRBV5-1 with TRBJ2-2; a possible D gene is TRBD1 (5 bases). V lost 0 bases and J lost 8, with 14 bases in between. Germline CDR1 and CDR2: SGHRS and YFSETQ. This CDR3 comprises 15 residues. CDR3 loop: CASSLDSRDVGELFF. Here the CDR3 DNA reads TGCGCCAGCAGCTTGGATAGCAGGGATGTAGGGGAGCTGTTTTTT.

The chain recombines TRBV5-4 with TRBJ2-3; TRBD1 matches 8 bases. The CDR3 length is 15 residues. The J segment lost 3 bases and the V segment lost 4 bases, leaving 7 bases of the junction unmatched. Germline lookup yields CDR1 SGHNT and CDR2 YYREEE (reference sequence). CDR3 sequence: CASSPDRGLTDTQYF. The CDR3 DNA is TGTGCCAGCAGCCCAGACAGGGGATTGACAGATACGCAGTATTTT.

V gene TRBV6-6 combines with J gene TRBJ1-1; 7 bases line up with TRBD1. The germline gives CDR1 MNHNY, CDR2 SVGAGI (reference sequence). The CDR3 length is 15 residues. With 4 bases clipped from V and 1 base from J, the junction kept 6 bases outside the gene matches. The CDR3 sequence is CASSFRGSANTEAFF. CDR3 DNA sequence: TGTGCCAGCAGTTTCAGGGGGTCAGCGAACACTGAAGCTTTCTTT.

This chain links TRBV5-4 with TRBJ2-2, with unresolved D. The V end lost 0 bases, the J end lost 4 bases, and 7 bases lay between the germline ends. Germline V gene lookup returns CDR1 SGHNT and CDR2 YYREEE (reference sequence). The CDR3 loop spans 14 amino acids. The DNA for the CDR3 is TGTGCCAGCAGCTTGGAACAACCCACCGGGGAGCTGTTTTTT. Translated, it gives CASSLEQPTGELFF.

The gene calls are TRBV5-4 and TRBJ2-3; D remains unclear. The germline V gene has CDR1 SGHNT and CDR2 YYREEE (reference sequence). The V and J ends lost 4 bases and 0 bases respectively, with 6 bases between them. The CDR3 totals 13 residues. The CDR3 coding sequence is TGTGCCAGCAGCGAGGTTAGCACAGATACGCAGTATTTT. This encodes CASSEVSTDTQYF. The variable domain in full, with the rest retrieved from reference TRBV5-4 and TRBJ2-3, is ETGVTQSPTHLIKTRGQQVTLRCSSQSGHNTVSWYQQALGQGPQFIFQYYREEENGRGNFPPRFSGLQFPNYSSELNVNALELDDSALYLCASSEVSTDTQYFGPGTRLTVL.

The J gene is TRBJ2-5, the V gene TRBV6-1; 9 bases agree with TRBD1. The germline V gene has CDR1 MNHNS and CDR2 SASEGT. The CDR3 is 14 residues long. The ends lost 3 bases at V and 5 bases at J; junction bases unmatched: 4. CDR3 nucleotide sequence: TGTGCCAGCAGTGATGGACAGGGGAAGGAGACCCAGTACTTC. Translated: CASSDGQGKETQYF.

The chain carries TRBV5-5 and TRBJ1-6, with 7 bases that match TRBD1. The CDR3 has 14 amino acids. After removal of 3 bases from V and 7 bases from J, the junction contained 4 bases not matched to a gene. Germline V CDR1 and CDR2: SGHKS, YYEKEE (reference sequence). The CDR3 loop reads CASSSGTANSPLHF. The DNA of the CDR3 is TGTGCCAGCAGCTCCGGGACAGCGAATTCACCCCTCCACTTT.